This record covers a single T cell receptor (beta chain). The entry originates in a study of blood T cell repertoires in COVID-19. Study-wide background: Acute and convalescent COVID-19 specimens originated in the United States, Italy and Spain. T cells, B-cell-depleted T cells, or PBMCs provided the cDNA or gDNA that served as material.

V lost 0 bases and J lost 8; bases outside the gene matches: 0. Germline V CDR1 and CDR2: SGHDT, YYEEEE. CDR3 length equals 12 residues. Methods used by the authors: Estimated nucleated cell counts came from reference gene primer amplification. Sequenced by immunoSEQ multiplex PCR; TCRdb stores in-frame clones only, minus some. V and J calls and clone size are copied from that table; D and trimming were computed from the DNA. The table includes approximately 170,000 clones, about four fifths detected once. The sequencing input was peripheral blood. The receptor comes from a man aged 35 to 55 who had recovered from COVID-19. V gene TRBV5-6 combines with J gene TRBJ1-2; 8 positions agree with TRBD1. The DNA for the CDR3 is TGTGCCAGCAGCTTGGCAGGGGGCGGCTACACCTTC. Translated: CASSLAGGGYTF.